This record covers a single T cell receptor (beta chain). Antigen specificity is unknown. A single base separates this from a much larger clone, so it may be a read error. Germline-derived CDR1 and CDR2 are SGHRS and YFSETQ. Between the trimmed V and J ends, which lost 1 base and 6 bases, there was a span of 7 bases. CDR3 length: 12 residues. This specimen comes from a study of early T cells in non-severe SARS-CoV-2 infection. As for the study in general: Unsorted whole-blood RNA was sequenced in bulk, leaving chains unpaired. Overall study findings and caveats: Matching results from VDJdb favored anti-spike CD8 responses, leaving private and CD4 specificities undetected.

In the library, individual cDNA molecules carried attached unique molecular identifiers. TCRdb re-called the 5' RACE reads with MiXCR, one entry per CDR3 protein. The table records approximately 80,000 distinct CDR3 sequences, approximately 12% of them present only once. The chain is built from TRBV5-1 and TRBJ1-1; the D is unclear. Sequenced sample: whole blood. This clonotype was obtained from an adult who was a healthcare worker with PCR-confirmed SARS-CoV-2 infection or an uninfected control (not recorded which). The DNA for the CDR3 is TGCGCCAGCAGCTTGTCAGAGGCTGAAGCTTTCTTT. It codes for CASSLSEAEAFF.